The sequence of this TCR beta chain was determined in a study of T cells in Graves' hyperthyroidism and ophthalmopathy. Study-level information: Peripheral blood specimens were obtained at initial diagnosis, prior to any treatment. Study results and caveats: The majority of expanded thyroid clonotypes above 0.001 also appeared in blood.

Diagnostic decisions used clinical symptoms, serum thyroxine and TRAb, thyroid ultrasound and orbital computed tomography. The CDR3 regions of TCR beta were amplified from RNA transcripts. TCR CDR3 underwent first-round RT-PCR with the HTBI primer set. TCRdb re-called the multiplex PCR reads with MiXCR, one entry per CDR3 protein. The sample includes hundreds of thousands of distinct CDR3 sequences, about 20% of them seen just once. In the case of this clonotype: What it binds is not known.

Trimming removed 5 bases from V and 2 bases from J, with 10 bases in between. Germline V lookup: CDR1 PRHDT, CDR2 FYEKMQ (reference sequence). The CDR3 covers 15 residues. This chain joins TRBV13 and TRBJ2-6, with D uncertain. This clonotype originated in a middle-aged man with Graves' ophthalmopathy. Sequenced: blood. CDR3 residues: CASSARWAGANVLTF. CDR3 nucleotides: TGTGCCAGCAGCGCCCGCTGGGCTGGGGCCAACGTCCTGACTTTC.